A selection of T cell receptor beta chains follows, all from one sample in a study of T cells in Graves' hyperthyroidism and ophthalmopathy. TCRdb analysed the multiplex PCR reads with MiXCR anew, one entry per CDR3 protein. This table has over 500,000 distinct CDR3 sequences, 15% to 20% appearing once. What was sequenced was blood. The receptors come from a young woman with Graves' ophthalmopathy. Both conserved end residues are trimmed from each CDR3. The D gene is left open where the match is weak. Clone size appears in some rows only: once, few, many, or a class for an expanded clone.

cdr3_aa v_call d_call clone_size j_call
ASSESGTGYGYT TRBV6-1 . . TRBJ1-2
ASSVESSAGLNTEAF TRBV9 . few TRBJ1-1
ASSLRDGTYEQY TRBV5-5 . many TRBJ2-7
ASSLVAGDHYEQY TRBV11-1 TRBD2 few TRBJ2-7
SAREGPINEQF TRBV20-1 . . TRBJ2-1
AIGASSYEQY TRBV10-3 . few TRBJ2-7
ASSMTDTQY TRBV19 . . TRBJ2-3
ASSLADPQETQY TRBV11-2 . many TRBJ2-5
ASSPRGAVTYEQY TRBV14 . few TRBJ2-7
AWSRDTRFTYSNQPQH TRBV30 . many TRBJ1-5
ASSPSRRQPQH TRBV19 . few TRBJ1-5
ASSSTLAAGGTQY TRBV6-2/TRBV6-3 TRBD2 many TRBJ2-5
ASRTGGAGANYGYT TRBV28 . many TRBJ1-2
ASSETYTGELF TRBV6-1 . . TRBJ2-2
ASSVEDTEAF TRBV9 . many TRBJ1-1
ASRDGATDTQY TRBV28 . many TRBJ2-3
ASSLARGGLKVNTEAF TRBV11-2 TRBD1 many TRBJ1-1
ASSYRWQSYEQY TRBV11-1 . . TRBJ2-7
SVEAGGIDYGYT TRBV29-1 TRBD1 . TRBJ1-2
ASSSGQGANEKLF TRBV6-1 TRBD1 few TRBJ1-4
ASSQARGSGANVLT TRBV3-1 . few TRBJ2-6
ASSSRDSQPQH TRBV7-9 TRBD1 . TRBJ1-5
ASSLGALGNEQF TRBV5-1 . . TRBJ2-1
ASSSGPGKKEYGYT TRBV12-3/TRBV12-4 . many TRBJ1-2
SAGLQGTEAF TRBV20-1 . many TRBJ1-1
ASSLSGKWY TRBV13 . many TRBJ2-5
SARQVRDRGDNEQF TRBV20-1 TRBD1 once TRBJ2-1
ASSEVQPERSEKLF TRBV2 . many TRBJ1-4
ASSTGTSGLEQY TRBV27 TRBD2 . TRBJ2-7
ASSSPGDLGTEAF TRBV6-5 . . TRBJ1-1
ASSSIQGAGGYGYT TRBV5-1 TRBD1 . TRBJ1-2
ASSPEGIWGAETQY TRBV27 . many TRBJ2-5
ASIWGGGGDQPQH TRBV2 . . TRBJ1-5
ASTPGTFSYEQY TRBV12-3/TRBV12-4 . many TRBJ2-7
ASSRLAGGDIGELF TRBV7-3 TRBD2 few TRBJ2-2
AWSVPTPGPMSYEQY TRBV30 . few TRBJ2-7
ATGPPESNQPQH TRBV15 . . TRBJ1-5
ASSLVGGGLGYGYT TRBV7-9 . many TRBJ1-2
ASSEEGARGYSPLH TRBV9 TRBD1 . TRBJ1-6
ASRGGGDRGSHGYT TRBV25-1 TRBD1 . TRBJ1-2
ASTGVHEQF TRBV5-4 . few TRBJ2-1
ASSIGPVDVRGAF TRBV19 . many .
ASSQTLAGALYGYT TRBV4-1 . . TRBJ1-2
ASSQPPTVNSPLH TRBV6-1 . few TRBJ1-6
ASSLGAGPTYNEQF TRBV7-3 . many TRBJ2-1
ASSSGTLTYEQY TRBV19 . many TRBJ2-7
SVDLPRLLQETQY TRBV29-1 . . TRBJ2-5
ASSIAPGMNTEAF TRBV19 . . TRBJ1-1
ASSQSAISNQPQH TRBV7-2 . many TRBJ1-5
ASNAIRARRHTEAF TRBV11-2 . many TRBJ1-1
ASSDRGYTEAF TRBV14 TRBD1 few TRBJ1-1